This T cell receptor (beta chain) came from a study of regulatory T cells in long-lasting Graves disease. Construction of TCR beta libraries relied on iRepertoire HTBI primers and on Arm-PCR targeting CDR3 regions. TCRdb re-called the multiplex PCR reads with MiXCR, one entry per CDR3 protein. This sample yields around 420,000 distinct CDR3 sequences, of which 15% to 17% are seen a single time; 22% belongs to the top ten. V was shortened by 4 bases and J by 4 bases, with 17 bases between the two germline ends. This CDR3 has 15 residues. Germline CDR1 reads MGHRA; CDR2 reads YSYEKL. This clonotype was counted only a few times. As yet, its antigen is unknown. Regarding time point: newly diagnosed GD, antithyroid drugs for less than 3 months. The TCR library was made from RNA that had been extracted from PBMCs in TRIzol. Study results and caveats: New patients shared roughly 960 public clonotypes, and persistent patients shared more, with about 2,700. Possibly, too few samples lowered accuracy.

Source: peripheral blood mononuclear cells (PBMCs), taken at new diagnosis, from a patient treated with antithyroid drugs. This chain connects TRBV4-1 to TRBJ2-7; D gene unclear. The source of this sequence is a female donor with Graves disease. The CDR3 here is CASSLVGLGIYEQYF. As DNA, the CDR3 is TGCGCCAGCAGCCTCGTCGGTTTAGGGATTTACGAGCAGTACTTC.